A single sample is the source of the 19 T cell receptor beta chains below, sequenced in a study of CD8 T cells in ankylosing spondylitis. TCRdb reprocessed the 5' RACE reads via MiXCR and lists one record per CDR3 protein. The data hold some 220,000 distinct CDR3 sequences, with more than 5.5% observed a single time. General study points: A TCR beta motif made of about eight highly homologous variants seemed typical of ankylosing spondylitis blood.

Their antigens are not known. The sample taken for sequencing was blood, either unsorted or a sorted T cell fraction (not recorded which). All receptors come from a male donor with ankylosing spondylitis.

This clonotype was counted many times. This chain connects TRBV4-2 to TRBJ2-7; D possibly corresponds to TRBD2 (5 bases). V shed 0 bases and J shed 1 base, with 13 bases lying between them. This CDR3 region has 16 residues. CDR1 is LGHNA, CDR2 YNFKEQ, per germline. The CDR3 sequence is CASSQDRGSASYEQYF. CDR3 DNA: TGTGCCAGCAGCCAAGACCGAGGGTCCGCTTCCTACGAGCAGTACTTC.

This clonotype has ten or more counts. The rearrangement links TRBV28 to TRBJ1-2; 9 bases align to TRBD1. V lost 4 bases and J lost 8; bases outside the gene matches: 11. The V gene's germline CDR1 is MDHEN and CDR2 SYDVKM. CDR3 length equals 15 residues. Here the CDR3 DNA reads TGTGCCAGCAGTTCTCCTCCGGGACAGGGACGCGGCTACACCTTC. It encodes CASSSPPGQGRGYTF.

This clonotype has a count of ten or more. CDR3 region: CASSLTFADTQYF. CDR3 nucleotides: TGTGCCAGCAGCTTAACGTTCGCAGATACGCAGTATTTT. The chain uses TRBV7-9 and TRBJ2-3; D gene unclear. Trimming removed 2 bases from V and 4 bases from J, with 7 bases in between. CDR3 length equals 13 residues. The V gene's germline CDR1 is SEHNR and CDR2 FQNEAQ (reference sequence).

Details on this clonotype: Since a much larger clone is just one base distant, this may be a read error. V usage is TRBV11-2 and J usage is TRBJ2-1; D is ambiguous. The CDR3 loop spans 15 amino acids. Germline CDR1 SGHAT, CDR2 FQNNGV. Trimming pared 0 bases from V and 3 bases from J, leaving 9 bases between. The CDR3 loop reads CASSLDVWFYNEQFF. Written as DNA, the CDR3 is TGTGCCAGCAGCTTAGATGTTTGGTTCTACAATGAGCAGTTCTTC.

As concerns this clonotype: This may be a read error: a much more frequent sequence differs by one nucleotide. The J gene is TRBJ2-3, the V gene TRBV4-3; D remains unclear. The germline V and J ends were trimmed by 1 base and 0 bases, with 2 bases remaining between them. This CDR3 region has 13 residues. Germline V gives CDR1 LGHNA, CDR2 YSLEER. The CDR3 loop is CASSQVSTDTQYF. CDR3 DNA: TGCGCCAGCAGCCAAGTTAGCACAGATACGCAGTATTTT.

This clonotype was observed a few times. V usage is TRBV6-1 and J usage is TRBJ2-3, with 11 bases that match TRBD2. V was clipped by 4 bases and J by 2 bases; unmatched bases: 8. From germline, CDR1 is MNHNS and CDR2 SASEGT. CDR3 size: 17 residues. CDR3 DNA: TGTGCCAGCAGTGGGACCCGACTAGCGGGGACCACAGATACGCAGTATTTT. Its protein is CASSGTRLAGTTDTQYF.

This clonotype was picked up many times. The gene calls are TRBV4-1 and TRBJ2-1; 8 nucleotides line up with TRBD2. The CDR3 has 14 residues. Germline V gene lookup returns CDR1 MGHRA and CDR2 YSYEKL. J gave up 10 bases and V 1 base, and 6 bases lay outside the gene matches. The CDR3 DNA is TGCGCCAGCAGCCAAGCGGGAGGGCCAAGGGAGCAGTTCTTC. Protein sequence: CASSQAGGPREQFF.

Many counts were recorded for this clonotype. The rearrangement links TRBV2 to TRBJ1-1; TRBD1 matches at 7 bases. V trimming: 6 bases; J trimming: 8 bases; junction bases outside the gene matches: 9. This CDR3 region has 13 residues. Germline V gene lookup returns CDR1 SNHLY and CDR2 FYNNEI. CDR3 DNA: TGTGCCAGCAGCGGGGACAGCCGAGCCGAAGCTTTCTTT. Translating it yields CASSGDSRAEAFF.

The genes are TRBV6-1 and TRBJ2-7; 12 bases align to TRBD2. The CDR3 spans 17 residues. Trimming removed 2 bases from V and 5 bases from J; junction bases left unmatched: 10. Germline CDR1 is MNHNS and CDR2 is SASEGT. CDR3 in DNA: TGTGCCAGCAGTGAACGATATAGGACTAGCGGGGCCAACGAGCAGTACTTC. Its protein is CASSERYRTSGANEQYF.

The V and J genes are TRBV7-6 and TRBJ2-1, with 9 bases identical to TRBD2. The CDR3 has 19 amino acids. Germline V gene lookup returns CDR1 SGHVS and CDR2 FNYEAQ. V was clipped by 5 bases and J by 3 bases; unmatched bases: 17. CDR3 protein: CASSRTSKTLAGYYNEQFF. DNA of the CDR3: TGTGCCAGCAGCCGAACTTCTAAGACTCTAGCGGGGTACTACAATGAGCAGTTCTTC.

This clonotype has a count of ten or more. This rearrangement joins TRBV27 to TRBJ2-1; no firm D call. Germline CDR1 MNHEY, CDR2 SMNVEV (reference sequence). The germline V and J ends were trimmed by 8 bases and 2 bases, with 10 bases remaining between them. The CDR3 sequence is 13 residues long. As DNA, the CDR3 is TGTGCCAGCTCCCCGAGGCCCTACAATGAGCAGTTCTTC. Protein sequence: CASSPRPYNEQFF.

V is TRBV30 and J is TRBJ1-4; a weak D match, TRBD1 (5 bases). Trimming took off 7 bases at V and 6 bases at J, with 30 bases between the two ends. The CDR3 has 18 amino acids. Germline values: CDR1 GTSNPN, CDR2 SVGIG (reference sequence). CDR3 in DNA: TGTGCCTCCGGAACGGGGCAGATATATCCCGGGGTTGATGAAAAACTGTTTTTT. Amino acids: CASGTGQIYPGVDEKLFF.

The chain joins TRBV5-4 to TRBJ2-7, with TRBD1 identical over 10 bases. The CDR3 is 15 residues long. The V gene's germline CDR1 is SGHNT and CDR2 YYREEE (reference sequence). With 4 bases clipped from V and 3 bases from J, the junction kept 7 bases outside the gene matches. Written as DNA, the CDR3 is TGTGCCAGCAGCCTTAGGACAGGGGGGATCTACGAGCAGTACTTC. Protein sequence: CASSLRTGGIYEQYF.

In its sample, this clonotype was seen many times. The rearrangement links TRBV11-2 to TRBJ2-2; tentative D call: TRBD1 (6 bases). Germline V gene lookup returns CDR1 SGHAT and CDR2 FQNNGV. The CDR3 has 17 amino acids. V was pared by 5 bases and J by 2 bases, with 18 bases between. The CDR3 nucleotides read TGTGCCAGCAGCCCTTTTCCCGGGACATCAAACACCGGGGAGCTGTTTTTT. Its translation is CASSPFPGTSNTGELFF. Together with reference TRBV11-2 and TRBJ2-2, the CDR3 gives the full variable domain: EAGVAQSPRYKIIEKRQSVAFWCNPISGHATLYWYQQILGQGPKLLIQFQNNGVVDDSQLPKDRFSAERLKGVDSTLKIQPAKLEDSAVYLCASSPFPGTSNTGELFFGEGSRLTVL.

J is TRBJ2-1 and V is TRBV4-3; D is uncertain. Deletions cut 2 bases from V and 11 bases from J, with 13 bases between. Germline V gene lookup returns CDR1 LGHNA and CDR2 YSLEER. The CDR3 length is 13 residues. The CDR3 region has the DNA TGCGCCAGCAGCCAATTAACCCCCCCGAAGCAGTTCTTC. This gives the protein CASSQLTPPKQFF.

This clonotype was found many times. This chain uses TRBV7-9 with TRBJ2-4, with TRBD1 matching over 7 bases. This CDR3 region has 14 residues. With 3 bases clipped from V and 4 bases from J, the junction kept 3 bases outside the gene matches. Germline V gene lookup returns CDR1 SEHNR and CDR2 FQNEAQ (reference sequence). The CDR3 protein is CASSFGTAKNIQYF. CDR3 nucleotide sequence: TGTGCCAGCAGCTTTGGGACAGCTAAAAACATTCAGTACTTC.

This clonotype is a singleton in its sample. The genes are TRBV2 and TRBJ2-1; 7 bases line up with TRBD2. The V and J ends lost 7 bases and 5 bases, in that order; junction bases with no gene match: 8. The germline V gene encodes CDR1 SNHLY and CDR2 FYNNEI. CDR3 length equals 14 residues. The CDR3 reads CASILGLADNEQFF. CDR3 DNA sequence: TGTGCCAGCATCCTCGGGCTAGCGGACAATGAGCAGTTCTTC.

This clonotype was counted many times. The rearrangement uses TRBV7-2 and TRBJ2-7; the D is unclear. The V end lost 0 bases, the J end lost 3 bases, and 9 bases lay between the germline ends. The CDR3 consists of 14 residues. Germline assignment: CDR1 SGHTA and CDR2 FQGNSA. The CDR3 is CASSLALPGYEQYF. In nucleotides, the CDR3 is TGTGCCAGCAGCTTAGCCCTGCCGGGCTACGAGCAGTACTTC. The entire variable domain, with the rest obtained from reference TRBV7-2 and TRBJ2-7, is as follows: GAGVSQSPSNKVTEKGKDVELRCDPISGHTALYWYRQSLGQGLEFLIYFQGNSAPDKSGLPSDRFSAERTGGSVSTLTIQRTQQEDSAVYLCASSLALPGYEQYFGPGTRLTVT.

This clonotype has a count of ten or more. The chain links TRBV7-9 to TRBJ2-3; TRBD1 aligns across 8 bases. The junction had 11 bases not matched to a gene; V was cut back by 5 bases and J by 4 bases. The CDR3 runs 16 residues. Germline CDR1 is SEHNR and CDR2 is FQNEAQ (reference sequence). CDR3 region: CASSPGIRGRSDTQYF. CDR3 DNA: TGTGCCAGCAGCCCTGGGATCAGGGGGCGTTCAGATACGCAGTATTTT.